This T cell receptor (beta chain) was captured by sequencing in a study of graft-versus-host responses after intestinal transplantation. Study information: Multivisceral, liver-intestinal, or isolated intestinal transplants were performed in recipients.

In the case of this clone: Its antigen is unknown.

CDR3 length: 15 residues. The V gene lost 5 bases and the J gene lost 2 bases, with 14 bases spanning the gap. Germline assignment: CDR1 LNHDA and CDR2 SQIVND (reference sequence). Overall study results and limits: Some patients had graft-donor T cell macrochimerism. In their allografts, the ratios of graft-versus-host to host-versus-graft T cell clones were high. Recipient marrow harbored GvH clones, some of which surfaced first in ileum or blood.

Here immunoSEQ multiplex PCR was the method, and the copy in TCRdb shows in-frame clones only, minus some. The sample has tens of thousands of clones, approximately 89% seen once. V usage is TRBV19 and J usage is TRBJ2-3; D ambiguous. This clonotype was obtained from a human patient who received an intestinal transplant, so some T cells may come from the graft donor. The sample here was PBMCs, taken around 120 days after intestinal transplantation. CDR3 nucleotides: TGTGCCAGTAGTGATTATGGGGTTTTCACAGATACGCAGTATTTT. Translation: CASSDYGVFTDTQYF.